This passage covers 9 T cell receptor beta chains from one sample sequenced in a study of cytomegalovirus exposure and HLA in healthy donors (dated by TCRdb to 2015 to 2018). To prepare the library, the immunoSEQ multiplex PCR assay was applied. A mixture of 60 forward primers for TCR Vbeta segments and 13 reverse primers for TCR Jbeta segments was used in the multiplex PCR. Sourced from immuneACCESS, this table was stored by TCRdb with only in-frame sequences that have V and J called. A share of the clones is absent; for the studies checked, an unresolved V gene accounts for under half, and the remainder has no known explanation. The sample records hundreds of thousands of clones, 75% to 80% of which are singletons. The ten largest clones add up to around 2% of the sample. The sample comprised PBMCs. The receptors were sampled from a man between 18 and 35 years old in good health and CMV-seronegative.

DNA for the CDR3: TGTGCCAGCAGCGTGATAGACAGGGATGAGCAGTACTTC. Its protein product is CASSVIDRDEQYF. The chain has TRBV9 and TRBJ2-7, with TRBD1 identical over 7 bases. The CDR3 runs to 13 residues. Germline V gene lookup returns CDR1 SGDLS and CDR2 YYNGEE. Trimming took 2 bases from V and 7 from J; bases not matched to a gene: 6. The full variable domain, its missing parts supplied by reference TRBV9 and TRBJ2-7, is DSGVTQTPKHLITATGQRVTLRCSPRSGDLSVYWYQQSLDQGLQFLIQYYNGEERAKGNILERFSAQQFPDLHSELNLSSLELGDSALYFCASSVIDRDEQYFGPGTRLTVT.

The chain carries TRBV4-2 and TRBJ2-5; 9 nucleotides line up with TRBD2. This CDR3 has 16 residues. Unmatched junction bases numbered 7, after V lost 0 bases and J lost 5 bases. Germline lookup yields CDR1 LGHNA and CDR2 YNFKEQ. The CDR3 loop reads CASSQDRGGAGETQYF. The CDR3 region has the DNA TGTGCCAGCAGCCAAGATCGCGGGGGGGCCGGGGAGACCCAGTACTTC.

V gene TRBV5-6 combines with J gene TRBJ2-7; TRBD1 matches 9 bases. This CDR3 has 18 residues. Germline V CDR1 and CDR2: SGHDT, YYEEEE. The J segment lost 3 bases and the V segment lost 0 bases, leaving 13 bases of the junction unmatched. The chain's CDR3 is CASSLAAGSHRGLYEQYF. DNA for the CDR3: TGTGCCAGCAGCTTGGCCGCGGGTTCGCACAGGGGGCTCTACGAGCAGTACTTC. Variable domain in full (rest from reference TRBV5-6 and TRBJ2-7): DAGVTQSPTHLIKTRGQQVTLRCSPKSGHDTVSWYQQALGQGPQFIFQYYEEEERQRGNFPDRFSGHQFPNYSSELNVNALLLGDSALYLCASSLAAGSHRGLYEQYFGPGTRLTVT.

The V and J genes are TRBV10-3 and TRBJ2-1, with 8 bases identical to TRBD1. Germline CDR1 is ENHRY and CDR2 is SYGVKD. The CDR3 has 20 amino acids. V shed 0 bases and J 5 bases; nucleotides not matched to a gene: 18. The CDR3 loop reads CAISESRPKIQGDLDNEQFF. CDR3 coding DNA: TGTGCCATCAGTGAGTCGAGGCCAAAAATACAGGGGGATCTAGACAATGAGCAGTTCTTC.

This clone has just a few counts. The chain recombines TRBV5-1 with TRBJ1-3, with TRBD1 matching 8 bases. V lost 4 bases, J lost 0 bases, and 9 bases stayed unmatched. The CDR3 runs to 17 residues. Germline CDR1 is SGHRS and CDR2 is YFSETQ. The CDR3 DNA sequence: TGCGCCAGCAGCATTGGACAGGGAAGATTCTCTGGAAACACCATATATTTT. Protein sequence: CASSIGQGRFSGNTIYF.

The V gene is TRBV7-6, the J gene TRBJ2-5; 7 bases are a match to TRBD1. This CDR3 has 13 amino acids. Germline V gene data show CDR1 as SGHVS and CDR2 as FNYEAQ. V gave up 6 bases and J gave up 3 bases; unmatched junction bases: 4. CDR3 in DNA: TGTGCCAGCAGTTTCACAGGGGAAGAGACCCAGTACTTC. As protein: CASSFTGEETQYF.

The chain has TRBV6-1 and TRBJ1-5, with D possibly TRBD1 on 5 matching bases. Germline assignment: CDR1 MNHNS and CDR2 SASEGT. V was shortened by 3 bases and J by 11 bases, with 20 bases between the two germline ends. This CDR3 is 15 amino acids long. CDR3 sequence reads: CASSENSRGGMAQHF. CDR3 bases: TGTGCCAGCAGTGAGAATTCCCGGGGGGGGATGGCCCAGCATTTT.

V is TRBV29-1 and J is TRBJ2-3; D perhaps matches TRBD1 (6 bases). V lost 3 bases, J lost 0 bases, and 22 bases lay in between. This CDR3 contains 18 residues. Germline CDR1 is SQVTM and CDR2 is ANQGSEA. The CDR3 DNA sequence: TGCAGCGTTGAGGTCCCCCCCGCGGACAGTCCTAGCACAGATACGCAGTATTTT. The encoded protein is CSVEVPPADSPSTDTQYF.

This rearrangement joins TRBV9 to TRBJ1-2; possibly TRBD1 for D (6 bases). From germline, CDR1 is SGDLS and CDR2 YYNGEE. V lost 1 base, J lost 4 bases, and 14 bases lay in between. The CDR3 totals 15 residues. CDR3 DNA: TGTGCCAGCAGCGTACAGAGGGGGTCTGGCTATGGCTACACCTTC. It yields the protein CASSVQRGSGYGYTF.